This T cell receptor (beta chain) originates from a study of OX40 agonist ivuxolimab in advanced cancers. Overall study: Ivuxolimab, an antibody acting as an agonist of OX40 (CD134), was used to treat patients. Earlier treatment with anti-PD-1, anti-PD-L1 or anti-CTLA-4 was permitted, and roughly 40% had received some.

Details on this clone: As yet, its antigen is unknown.

Germline V gene lookup returns CDR1 SGHTA and CDR2 FQGNSA. V gave up 5 bases and J gave up 2 bases; unmatched junction bases: 11. The CDR3 covers 18 residues. Study-wide results and limits: Expanded clones tended on average to be more numerous among CD8+ T cells than CD4+.

Excluded were patients having autoimmune disease history or systemic immunosuppression. Method: immunoSEQ multiplex PCR; TCRdb's copy keeps in-frame clones and lacks some. This table holds under 90,000 clones, around 93% found once. Sequenced here: CD4+ or CD8+ T cells sorted from blood, sampled in a trial of the OX40 agonist ivuxolimab. J is TRBJ2-1 and V is TRBV7-2; 11 nucleotides line up with TRBD1. This TCR derives from an adult with an advanced solid tumor such as melanoma, head and neck, liver or kidney cancer. The DNA for the CDR3 is TGTGCCAGCAGCCCACCTGGCGGGGGACAGGGGGCCTACAATGAGCAGTTCTTC. Translated, it gives CASSPPGGGQGAYNEQFF.